The next 5 T cell receptor beta chains were all read from a single sample in a study of immune evolution from preneoplasia to lung adenocarcinoma. This table comes from immunoSEQ multiplex PCR, and its TCRdb copy is limited to in-frame clones, with some not included. This sample has roughly 4,000 clones, with around four fifths found just once. Input material: FFPE minimally invasive lung adenocarcinoma tissue. These receptors originate from a person aged 50-70 years with lung adenocarcinoma.

This clone appeared once. J is TRBJ2-1 and V is TRBV7-2, with D perhaps TRBD2 (6 bases). CDR1 and CDR2 (germline): SGHTA, FQGNSA. V was trimmed by 5 bases and J by 11 bases, leaving 10 bases between them. CDR3 length: 11 amino acids. CDR3 sequence (DNA): TGTGCCAGCAGCACCGGGAGTAAGCAGTTCTTC. It yields the protein CASSTGSKQFF.

The table lists this clone with a few counts. The V gene is TRBV7-9, the J gene TRBJ2-1, with 8 bases identical to TRBD2. The CDR3 consists of 17 residues. Germline V gene lookup returns CDR1 SEHNR and CDR2 FQNEAQ (reference sequence). V trimming: 1 base; J trimming: 7 bases; junction bases outside the gene matches: 12. CDR3 sequence (DNA): TGTGCCAGCAGCTTAGTGATCCAACGGGGGGGCAAGAATGAGCAGTTCTTC. It translates to CASSLVIQRGGKNEQFF.

The chain links TRBV28 to TRBJ2-2; 8 bases are shared with TRBD1. The trim removed 6 bases at V and 1 base at J, leaving 7 bases unmatched. The CDR3 totals 16 residues. CDR1 is MDHEN and CDR2 is SYDVKM in the germline V gene. CDR3 in amino acids: CASSSYRGKNTGELFF. CDR3 sequence (DNA): TGTGCCAGCAGCTCCTACAGGGGGAAGAACACCGGGGAGCTGTTTTTT.

The chain combines TRBV2 with TRBJ2-2; 7 bases agree with TRBD2. Unmatched junction bases numbered 5, after V lost 2 bases and J lost 5 bases. From germline, CDR1 is SNHLY and CDR2 FYNNEI. The CDR3 totals 15 residues. The DNA of the CDR3 is TGTGCCAGCAGTGAATGGGACTATCGAACCGGGGAGCTGTTTTTT. It codes for CASSEWDYRTGELFF. The whole variable domain, filled in from reference TRBV2 and TRBJ2-2, reads EPEVTQTPSHQVTQMGQEVILRCVPISNHLYFYWYRQILGQKVEFLVSFYNNEISEKSEIFDDQFSVERPDGSNFTLKIRSTKLEDSAMYFCASSEWDYRTGELFFGEGSRLTVL.

This clone was found once. This sequence joins TRBV2 and TRBJ1-1, with TRBD1 as a possible D gene (6 bases). Germline V gene data show CDR1 as SNHLY and CDR2 as FYNNEI. The CDR3 covers 16 residues. Between the trimmed V and J ends, which lost 0 bases and 3 bases, there was a span of 14 bases. CDR3 sequence: CASSEAEQGGDTEAFF. The CDR3 region has the DNA TGTGCCAGCAGTGAAGCCGAACAGGGCGGGGACACTGAAGCTTTCTTT.